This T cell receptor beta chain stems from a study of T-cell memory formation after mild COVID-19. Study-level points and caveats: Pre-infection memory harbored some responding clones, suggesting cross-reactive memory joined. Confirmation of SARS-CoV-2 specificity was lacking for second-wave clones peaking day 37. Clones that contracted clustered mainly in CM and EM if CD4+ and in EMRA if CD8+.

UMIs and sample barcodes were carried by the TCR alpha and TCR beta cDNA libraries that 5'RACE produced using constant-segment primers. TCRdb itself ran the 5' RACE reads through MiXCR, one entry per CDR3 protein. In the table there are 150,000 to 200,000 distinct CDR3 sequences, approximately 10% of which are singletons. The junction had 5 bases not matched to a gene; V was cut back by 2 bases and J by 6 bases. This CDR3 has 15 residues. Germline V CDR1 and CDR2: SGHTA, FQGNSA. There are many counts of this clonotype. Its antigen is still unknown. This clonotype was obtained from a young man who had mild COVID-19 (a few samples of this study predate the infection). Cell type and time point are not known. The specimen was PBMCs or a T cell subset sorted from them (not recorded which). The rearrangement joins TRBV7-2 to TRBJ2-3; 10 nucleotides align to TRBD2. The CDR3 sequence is CASSLNSGGSDTQYF. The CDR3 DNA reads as TGTGCCAGCAGCTTAAATAGCGGGGGGTCGGATACGCAGTATTTT.